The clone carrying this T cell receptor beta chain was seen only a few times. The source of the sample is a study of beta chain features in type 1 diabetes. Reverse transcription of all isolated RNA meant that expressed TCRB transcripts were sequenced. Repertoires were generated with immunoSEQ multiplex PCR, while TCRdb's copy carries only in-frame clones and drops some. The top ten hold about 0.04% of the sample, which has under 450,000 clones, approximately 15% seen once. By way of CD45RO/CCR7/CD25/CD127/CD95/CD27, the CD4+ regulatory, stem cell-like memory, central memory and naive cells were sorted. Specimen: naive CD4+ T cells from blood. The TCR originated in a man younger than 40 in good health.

In DNA form, the CDR3 reads TGTGCCAGCACCAGGGACAGTCAAGAGACCCAGTACTTC. Protein product: CASTRDSQETQYF. The chain uses TRBV9 and TRBJ2-5, with 7 bases fitting TRBD1. The CDR3 sequence is 13 residues long. The V and J ends lost 6 bases and 2 bases, in that order; junction bases with no gene match: 4. Germline CDR1 and CDR2: SGDLS and YYNGEE.